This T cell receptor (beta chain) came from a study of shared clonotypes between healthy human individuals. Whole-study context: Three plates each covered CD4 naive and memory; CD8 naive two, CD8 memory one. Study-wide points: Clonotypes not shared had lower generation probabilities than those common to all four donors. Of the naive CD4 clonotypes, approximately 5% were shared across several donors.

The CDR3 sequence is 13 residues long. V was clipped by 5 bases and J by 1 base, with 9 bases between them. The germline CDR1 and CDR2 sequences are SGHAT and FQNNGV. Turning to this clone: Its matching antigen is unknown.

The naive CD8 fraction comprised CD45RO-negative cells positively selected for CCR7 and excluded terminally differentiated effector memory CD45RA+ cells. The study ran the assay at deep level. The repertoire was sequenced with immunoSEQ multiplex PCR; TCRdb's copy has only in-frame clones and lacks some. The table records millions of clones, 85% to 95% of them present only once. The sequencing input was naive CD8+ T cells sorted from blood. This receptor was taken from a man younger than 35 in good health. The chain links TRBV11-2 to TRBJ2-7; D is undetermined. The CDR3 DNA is TGTGCCAGCAGCCCAATAGGATCCTACGAGCAGTACTTC. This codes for CASSPIGSYEQYF.